The present entry profiles one TCR beta chain with its context. Trimming removed 5 bases from V and 5 bases from J, with 18 bases in between. This CDR3 contains 15 residues. Germline V gives CDR1 SGHTA, CDR2 FQGNSA. This entry comes from a study of control samples from healthy donors and cancer patients. Using immunoSEQ multiplex PCR, the repertoire was profiled, and TCRdb retains in-frame clones only, with some absent. The repertoire consists of 150,000 to 200,000 clones, with approximately 94% occurring once and the leading ten covering 8.5%. The V and J genes are TRBV7-2 and TRBJ1-1, with a weak D call TRBD1 (6 bases). Sequenced input: blood. The source is a woman in her thirties or forties in good health. The CDR3 bases are TGTGCCAGCAGCGTAACACCAGGGGTTTGGACTGAAGCTTTCTTT. Residues: CASSVTPGVWTEAFF.